Each of the 27 T cell receptor beta chains below was sequenced from the same sample in a study of Graves' ophthalmopathy and Graves' hyperthyroidism. Investigators amplified TCR beta CDR3 regions from RNA transcripts. First-round RT-PCR employed HTBI primers, with a second-round multiplex PCR after it. Using its own MiXCR run on the multiplex PCR reads, TCRdb lists one record per CDR3 protein. Counted here are under 350,000 distinct CDR3 sequences, 15% to 20% occurring once; the ten biggest clones make up roughly an eighth. The sequencing input was peripheral blood. These receptors were obtained from an adult man with Graves' ophthalmopathy.

This clonotype has at least ten counts. The CDR3: CSVVRQGGDEQYF. CDR3 DNA sequence: TGCAGCGTTGTCAGACAGGGCGGGGACGAGCAGTACTTC. The chain has TRBV29-1 and TRBJ2-7, with D possibly matching TRBD1 (7 bases). From germline, CDR1 is SQVTM and CDR2 ANQGSEA. This CDR3 has 13 amino acids. Deletions cut 4 bases from V and 5 bases from J, with 15 bases between.

This clonotype came up once. At one end the junction does not follow the germline gene, possibly because of a read error. The chain is built from TRBV15 and TRBJ1-2; possible D gene TRBD1, 6 bases. CDR1 is LNHNV and CDR2 is YYDKDF in the germline V gene (reference sequence). The CDR3 consists of 19 residues. This chain's CDR3 is CATSRNPPGQNITNYGYNF. Here the CDR3 DNA reads TGTGCCACCAGCAGAAATCCCCCGGGACAAAACATTACTAACTATGGCTACAACTTC.

This clonotype was seen repeatedly, ten times or more. This chain uses TRBV5-1 with TRBJ1-2; tentatively, D is TRBD1 (5 bases). V was trimmed by 1 base and J by 7 bases, leaving 14 bases between them. Germline V gene data show CDR1 as SGHRS and CDR2 as YFSETQ. This CDR3 comprises 14 residues. As DNA, the CDR3 is TGCGCCAGCAGCTTGCTCAGGGATCCCCTTGGCTACACCTTC. Translating it yields CASSLLRDPLGYTF.

This clonotype was recorded a few times. V usage is TRBV6-1 and J usage is TRBJ1-1; no firm D call. The CDR3 has 14 amino acids. Trimming took 5 bases from V and 11 from J, leaving 21 bases between them. Germline assignment: CDR1 MNHNS and CDR2 SASEGT. CDR3 in amino acids: CASSRDGGGKGAFF. The CDR3 DNA is TGTGCCAGCAGTCGAGACGGCGGTGGAAAAGGGGCTTTCTTT.

This clonotype has at least ten counts. The gene calls are TRBV6-5 and TRBJ2-7; D is possibly TRBD1 (6 bases). Germline V gene lookup returns CDR1 MNHEY and CDR2 SVGAGI. This CDR3 contains 12 residues. Trimming removed 6 bases from V and 6 bases from J, with 12 bases in between. The CDR3 DNA reads as TGTGCCAGCAGCACAACAGGGTCCGAGCAGTACTTC. Amino acids: CASSTTGSEQYF.

The sample holds many counts of this clonotype. The rearrangement uses TRBV3-1 and TRBJ1-2; D is undetermined. The CDR3 spans 14 residues. Germline loops: CDR1 LGHDT, CDR2 YNNKEL (reference sequence). The ends were cut back, 4 bases at V and 3 bases at J, with 12 bases in the middle. CDR3: CASSLDRGDYGYTF. In nucleotides, the CDR3 is TGTGCCAGCAGCCTGGACCGAGGCGACTATGGCTACACCTTC.

This chain joins TRBV6-2 or TRBV6-3 and TRBJ2-5, with 9 bases identical to TRBD2. J lost 2 bases, V lost 6 bases, and 13 bases had no gene match. CDR3 size: 17 residues. The V gene's germline CDR1 is MNHEY and CDR2 SVGEGT. CDR3 region: CASSPLGLAGGQETQYF. The CDR3 DNA reads TGTGCCAGCAGCCCGCTAGGGCTGGCGGGAGGGCAAGAGACCCAGTACTTC.

This clonotype was picked up many times. The gene calls are TRBV28 and TRBJ2-2, with no clear D. V was cut by 4 bases and J by 0 bases, with 3 bases left in between. CDR1 and CDR2 (germline): MDHEN, SYDVKM. The CDR3 loop spans 13 amino acids. CDR3 in amino acids: CASSYPNTGELFF. The CDR3 DNA follows: TGTGCCAGCAGTTATCCGAACACCGGGGAGCTGTTTTTT.

This clonotype was seen at least ten times. The V and J genes are TRBV7-8 and TRBJ2-5; 10 bases match TRBD1. J gave up 5 bases and V 4 bases, and 10 bases lay outside the gene matches. The CDR3 contains 16 residues. In germline, CDR1 is SGHVS, CDR2 FQNEAQ. CDR3 sequence (DNA): TGTGCCAGCAGCTACCTCGACAGGGGGCTTGGGGAGACCCAGTACTTC. Translated: CASSYLDRGLGETQYF.

This rearrangement joins TRBV12-3 or TRBV12-4 to TRBJ1-5; 8 bases map to TRBD1. The CDR3 covers 14 residues. V lost 6 bases to trimming and J lost 4 bases; unmatched junction nucleotides: 5. This CDR3 is CASRRQGTNQPQHF. Here the CDR3 DNA reads TGTGCCAGCAGACGACAGGGGACTAATCAGCCCCAGCATTTT.

This clonotype was seen at least ten times. The junction differs from germline at one of its ends, possibly a read error. This chain links TRBV12-3 or TRBV12-4 with TRBJ2-7; TRBD1 matches 7 bases. This CDR3 contains 14 residues. Here the CDR3 reads CASSPDRVSCEQYF. As DNA, the CDR3 is TGTGCCAGCAGTCCCGACAGGGTCTCCTGCGAGCAGTACTTC.

This clonotype came up many times. The rearrangement links TRBV30 to TRBJ1-1; TRBD1 aligns across 7 bases. Germline-derived CDR1 and CDR2 are GTSNPN and SVGIG (reference sequence). V trimming: 4 bases; J trimming: 4 bases; junction bases outside the gene matches: 9. This CDR3 comprises 14 residues. CDR3 amino acids: CAWNRQGLGTEAFF. As DNA, the CDR3 is TGTGCCTGGAACAGACAGGGTCTTGGCACTGAAGCTTTCTTT.

There are many counts of this clonotype. The chain carries TRBV20-1 and TRBJ2-7; 11 bases are a match to TRBD2. This CDR3 comprises 13 residues. V trimming: 5 bases; J trimming: 6 bases; junction bases outside the gene matches: 6. Germline V gene data show CDR1 as DFQATT and CDR2 as SNEGSKA (reference sequence). DNA for the CDR3: TGCAGTGCTCTTAGCGGGAGGGCCGCCGAGCAGTACTTC. It translates to CSALSGRAAEQYF.

The genes are TRBV30 and TRBJ2-5; the D gene is possibly TRBD2 (5 bases). Germline values: CDR1 GTSNPN, CDR2 SVGIG (reference sequence). This CDR3 region has 15 residues. Trimming removed 1 base from V and 1 base from J, with 13 bases in between. CDR3 sequence: CAWSDLAGSQETQYF. The CDR3 DNA sequence: TGTGCCTGGAGTGATTTAGCTGGGAGCCAAGAGACCCAGTACTTC.

Concerning this clonotype itself: A much larger clonotype is one base distant, so this may be a read error. The chain combines TRBV4-1 with TRBJ2-7, with D perhaps matching TRBD2 (6 bases). CDR3 length: 17 residues. CDR1 is MGHRA, CDR2 YSYEKL, per germline. CDR3 amino acids: CAGSSSSSGRAAYEQYF. CDR3 bases: TGCGCCGGCAGCTCCTCTTCGAGCGGGCGGGCGGCCTACGAGCAGTACTTC.

As for this clonotype: A read error may explain this, as a much larger clone is one base away. The V gene is TRBV20-1, the J gene TRBJ1-2, with a tentative D call TRBD1 (5 bases). V was cut by 6 bases and J by 6 bases, with 23 bases left in between. Looked up from germline, CDR1 is DFQATT and CDR2 is SNEGSKA (reference sequence). This CDR3 has 15 residues. The CDR3 region is CSAITALAWGHGYTF. For the CDR3, the DNA is TGCAGTGCCATCACCGCCCTTGCGTGGGGCCATGGCTACACCTTC.

In this sample, this clonotype turned up many times. The genes are TRBV7-2 and TRBJ2-2, with D possibly matching TRBD2 (5 bases). Germline V CDR1 and CDR2: SGHTA, FQGNSA. CDR3 length equals 16 residues. Trimming took 0 bases from V and 2 from J, leaving 10 bases between them. CDR3 loop: CASSLATKANTGELFF. For the CDR3, the DNA is TGTGCCAGCAGCTTAGCGACTAAGGCAAACACCGGGGAGCTGTTTTTT.

Comments on this clonotype: This could be a read error, since a much larger clone is one nucleotide away. The DNA for the CDR3 is TGTGCCTGGGGTCTTCTTCCGTACCATGAGACCCAGTACTTC. The encoded protein is CAWGLLPYHETQYF. V usage is TRBV30 and J usage is TRBJ2-5; no reliable D call. The CDR3 is made up of 14 amino acids. Germline CDR1 and CDR2: GTSNPN and SVGIG (reference sequence).

This clonotype was picked up many times. The chain recombines TRBV29-1 with TRBJ2-7; D is possibly TRBD1 (6 bases). V was clipped by 6 bases and J by 4 bases, with 13 bases between them. CDR3 length: 12 amino acids. CDR1 is SQVTM and CDR2 is ANQGSEA in the germline V gene. The CDR3 nucleotides are TGCAGCGTAGCTCGGACAGAATACGAGCAGTACTTC. Protein sequence: CSVARTEYEQYF.

Turning to this clonotype: Being one base from a much bigger clone, this may be a read error. The conserved phenylalanine or tryptophan normally closing the CDR3 is absent here, so this likely arose from a read error. The chain employs TRBV30 and TRBJ1-2, with D unresolved. Trimming pared 2 bases from V and 7 bases from J, leaving 14 bases between. This CDR3 has 13 residues. Germline CDR1 and CDR2: GTSNPN and SVGIG (reference sequence). The CDR3 DNA follows: TGTGCCTGGAGTCCGGAAGGACGGGGTGGCTACACCCTC. This translates into CAWSPEGRGGYTL.

At least ten counts were recorded for this clonotype. The chain combines TRBV12-3 or TRBV12-4 with TRBJ2-7; 9 bases map to TRBD2. V shed 5 bases and J 3 bases; nucleotides not matched to a gene: 2. CDR3 length equals 13 residues. The CDR3 spells CASSETSGYEQYF. The CDR3 nucleotides are TGTGCCAGCAGTGAGACTAGCGGCTACGAGCAGTACTTC.

This clonotype appeared many times. The V call is TRBV6-1, the J call TRBJ1-5; no clear D gene. This CDR3 region has 12 residues. The ends were cut back, 4 bases at V and 7 bases at J, with 8 bases in the middle. Germline-derived CDR1 and CDR2 are MNHNS and SASEGT. CDR3 sequence reads: CASSGVNQPQHF. CDR3 coding DNA: TGTGCCAGCAGTGGGGTGAACCAGCCCCAGCATTTT.

With regard to this clonotype: The CDR3 ends on some other residue instead of the conserved phenylalanine or tryptophan, so this is likely a read error. The chain couples TRBV12-3 or TRBV12-4 to TRBJ2-5; D unresolved. The CDR3 totals 13 residues. V lost 3 bases and J 5 bases, leaving 10 bases between the germline ends. CDR3 nucleotides: TGTGCCAGCAGTTTCTTAACCCACGAGACCCAGTACTGC. It is translated as CASSFLTHETQYC.

This clonotype was counted ten times or more. This sequence joins TRBV15 and TRBJ2-2; D is undetermined. Per the germline V gene, CDR1 is LNHNV and CDR2 is YYDKDF (reference sequence). The CDR3 covers 12 residues. V lost 5 bases and J 3 bases, leaving 4 bases between the germline ends. The CDR3: CATSLYTGELFF. DNA of the CDR3: TGTGCCACCAGCTTGTACACCGGGGAGCTGTTTTTT.

This clonotype showed up many times. The chain couples TRBV5-1 to TRBJ2-7; 7 nucleotides line up with TRBD2. The germline V gene has CDR1 SGHRS and CDR2 YFSETQ. The CDR3 is 15 amino acids. With 0 bases clipped from V and 2 bases from J, the junction kept 5 bases outside the gene matches. The CDR3 region has the DNA TGCGCCAGCAGCTTGGTAGGCGGGAGTACCTACGAGCAGTACTTC. Its translation is CASSLVGGSTYEQYF.

This clonotype appeared many times. The chain has TRBV27 and TRBJ1-6, with 7 bases identical to TRBD1. The CDR3 has 16 residues. V gave up 3 bases and J gave up 7 bases; unmatched junction bases: 9. Germline CDR1 is MNHEY and CDR2 is SMNVEV (reference sequence). The CDR3 DNA follows: TGTGCCAGCAGTTTTCTCCCGGGACAGAGAAATTCACCCCTCCACTTT. Protein sequence: CASSFLPGQRNSPLHF.

This clonotype was counted only a few times. The chain uses TRBV6-5 and TRBJ1-5, with 9 nucleotides matching TRBD1. The V gene end was trimmed by 0 bases and the J gene end by 4 bases; junction bases not matched to a gene: 7. Germline loops: CDR1 MNHEY, CDR2 SVGAGI. This CDR3 region has 17 residues. CDR3 sequence (DNA): TGTGCCAGCAGTTACTCAGGGGGACAGGGTAAGAATCAGCCCCAGCATTTT. Protein sequence: CASSYSGGQGKNQPQHF.